The next 19 T cell receptor beta chains were all read from a single sample in a study of blood T cell repertoires in COVID-19. Sequencing used immunoSEQ multiplex PCR; TCRdb keeps in-frame clones, though not all of them. The data hold some 56,000 clones, with 73% observed a single time. Sequencing input: peripheral blood. The source of these receptors is a woman aged 45-59 years with active or convalescent COVID-19.

This clone ranks as medium-sized (0.01 to 0.1%). V is TRBV10-1 and J is TRBJ1-5, with 8 bases that match TRBD1. The germline gives CDR1 WNHNN, CDR2 SYGVQD (reference sequence). This CDR3 contains 13 residues. V trimming: 6 bases; J trimming: 5 bases; junction bases outside the gene matches: 3. The CDR3 nucleotides read TGCGCCAGCAGGGTGACAGGGGATCAGCCCCAGCATTTT. Amino acid sequence: CASRVTGDQPQHF.

The gene calls are TRBV6-6 and TRBJ2-7, with 7 bases identical to TRBD1. Unmatched junction bases numbered 3, after V lost 4 bases and J lost 0 bases. Per germline, CDR1 MNHNY and CDR2 SVGAGI (reference sequence). This CDR3 comprises 14 residues. CDR3 residues: CASSSDRSSYEQYF. The CDR3 DNA is TGTGCCAGCAGTTCGGACAGGTCCTCCTACGAGCAGTACTTC.

This chain connects TRBV10-3 to TRBJ1-2; D is undetermined. Germline V gene data show CDR1 as ENHRY and CDR2 as SYGVKD. This CDR3 is 12 amino acids long. V was pared by 2 bases and J by 10 bases, with 11 bases between. The CDR3, as DNA: TGTGCCATCAGTGAGAGGCAGGCCGACTACACCTTC. Translated: CAISERQADYTF.

The J gene is TRBJ2-7, the V gene TRBV5-1; D is perhaps TRBD2 (5 bases). The V end was cut by 9 bases, the J end by 0 bases, with 19 bases between. Per germline, CDR1 SGHRS and CDR2 YFSETQ. The CDR3 is 15 amino acids. CDR3 nucleotides: TGCGCCAACACCCACCGAGGGCGGTTCTCCTACGAGCAGTACTTC. It specifies CANTHRGRFSYEQYF.

This clone was counted many times. The chain links TRBV25-1 to TRBJ2-3, with D tentatively TRBD1 (6 bases). V was cut by 3 bases and J by 5 bases, with 15 bases left in between. This CDR3 region has 15 residues. Germline V CDR1 and CDR2: MGHDK, SYGVNS. The CDR3 protein is CASSDTGQDVDTQYF. CDR3 DNA sequence: TGTGCCAGCAGTGATACAGGGCAGGATGTAGATACGCAGTATTTT. The full variable domain, completed using reference TRBV25-1 and TRBJ2-3, is EADIYQTPRYLVIGTGKKITLECSQTMGHDKMYWYQQDPGMELHLIHYSYGVNSTEKGDLSSESTVSRIRTEHFPLTLESARPSHTSQYLCASSDTGQDVDTQYFGPGTRLTVL.

J is TRBJ2-1 and V is TRBV19; D is perhaps TRBD2 (6 bases). With 5 bases removed from V and 2 bases from J, the gap between germline ends came to 10 bases. This CDR3 comprises 14 residues. The germline gives CDR1 LNHDA, CDR2 SQIVND (reference sequence). In DNA form, the CDR3 reads TGTGCCAGTAGTTCTTCGGGGGCCTACAATGAGCAGTTCTTC. It is translated as CASSSSGAYNEQFF.

The chain employs TRBV19 and TRBJ1-1; TRBD1 might be the D (6 bases). Germline CDR1 reads LNHDA; CDR2 reads SQIVND (reference sequence). This CDR3 region has 14 residues. V lost 6 bases and J 5 bases, leaving 16 bases between the germline ends. The CDR3, as DNA: TGTGCCAGTAGGGACAGTCAAACGGGGACTGAAGCTTTCTTT. It encodes CASRDSQTGTEAFF.

The CDR3 sequence: CASSLFRGRRETQYF. CDR3 nucleotides: TGTGCCAGCAGTTTATTTAGGGGGCGGAGGGAGACCCAGTACTTC. The V gene is TRBV28, the J gene TRBJ2-5, with 7 bases matching TRBD1. The ends lost 1 base at V and 5 bases at J; junction bases unmatched: 7. Germline V gene lookup returns CDR1 MDHEN and CDR2 SYDVKM. The CDR3 runs to 15 residues.

The chain joins TRBV5-1 to TRBJ1-5; tentative D call: TRBD1 (5 bases). The CDR3 is made up of 15 amino acids. Germline values: CDR1 SGHRS, CDR2 YFSETQ. Trimming took off 0 bases at V and 5 bases at J, with 12 bases between the two ends. The CDR3 DNA reads TGCGCCAGCAGCTTGGCGGCAGGGCCTTATCAGCCCCAGCATTTT. It specifies CASSLAAGPYQPQHF.

This clone was detected only once. This rearrangement joins TRBV18 to TRBJ2-1; tentatively, D is TRBD2 (6 bases). This CDR3 comprises 14 residues. Between the trimmed V and J ends, which lost 6 bases and 5 bases, there was a span of 14 bases. Germline CDR1 and CDR2: KGHSH and LQKENI. As DNA, the CDR3 is TGTGCCAGCTCTCCCGGGACTTCAAACAATGAGCAGTTCTTC. This gives the protein CASSPGTSNNEQFF.

The chain joins TRBV29-1 to TRBJ1-2; 9 bases are a match to TRBD1. J lost 8 bases, V lost 3 bases, and 13 bases had no gene match. This CDR3 is 15 amino acids long. From germline, CDR1 is SQVTM and CDR2 ANQGSEA. CDR3 sequence reads: CSVDINSQGAEGYTF. Here the CDR3 DNA reads TGCAGCGTTGACATCAACTCACAGGGGGCGGAAGGCTACACCTTC.

In the case of this clone: Different DNA sequences within this sample yield the same CDR3. The V call is TRBV18, the J call TRBJ2-3, with TRBD2 matching over 8 bases. Germline lookup yields CDR1 KGHSH and CDR2 LQKENI. The CDR3 length is 14 residues. Losses at the gene ends were 3 bases for V and 5 bases for J; bases not matched to a gene: 4. The CDR3, as DNA: TGTGCCAGCTCACCGGGGCTAGCGGGAGATACGCAGTATTTT. This gives the protein CASSPGLAGDTQYF.

This chain links TRBV28 with TRBJ1-6; 8 nucleotides match TRBD1. Per germline, CDR1 MDHEN and CDR2 SYDVKM. V lost 4 bases to trimming and J lost 11 bases; unmatched junction nucleotides: 4. CDR3 length: 13 amino acids. CDR3 sequence (DNA): TGTGCCAGCAGTTCGACACAGGGGGCACCCCTCCACTTT. Translating gives CASSSTQGAPLHF.

In its sample, this clone was seen many times. The genes are TRBV25-1 and TRBJ2-2, with a tentative D call TRBD2 (5 bases). Per germline, CDR1 MGHDK and CDR2 SYGVNS. The CDR3 is 14 residues long. Trimming left V 4 bases short and J 2 bases short, with 8 bases between. CDR3 DNA: TGTGCCAGCAGTGGCCGGGAAAACACCGGGGAGCTGTTTTTT. This encodes CASSGRENTGELFF.

The chain combines TRBV15 with TRBJ2-7; D might be TRBD1 (6 bases). Germline CDR1 reads LNHNV; CDR2 reads YYDKDF (reference sequence). V was pared by 0 bases and J by 6 bases, with 15 bases between. There are 15 residues in the CDR3. The CDR3 reads CATSRDHRDGLEQYF. The CDR3, as DNA: TGTGCCACCAGCAGAGATCACAGGGATGGTCTCGAGCAGTACTTC.

This chain links TRBV11-2 with TRBJ2-7; D remains unclear. V gave up 5 bases and J gave up 6 bases, with 11 bases separating them. The CDR3 consists of 12 residues. Germline CDR1 is SGHAT and CDR2 is FQNNGV. The CDR3 sequence: CASSPSVGEQYF. CDR3 nucleotide sequence: TGTGCCAGCAGCCCCTCGGTCGGCGAGCAGTACTTC.

The genes are TRBV6-6 and TRBJ2-7; TRBD1 matches at 7 bases. Germline CDR1 and CDR2: MNHNY and SVGAGI (reference sequence). This CDR3 is 13 amino acids long. The V segment lost 7 bases and the J segment 1 base; nucleotides outside the gene matches: 4. DNA of the CDR3: TGTGCCAGCAAACGCAGGGGGTCCTACGAGCAGTACTTC. As protein: CASKRRGSYEQYF.

This clone was seen only a few times. The rearrangement links TRBV6-1 to TRBJ1-2; tentative D call: TRBD1 (6 bases). The CDR3 consists of 14 residues. The ends were cut back, 3 bases at V and 4 bases at J, with 12 bases in the middle. Per germline, CDR1 MNHNS and CDR2 SASEGT. CDR3 nucleotide sequence: TGTGCCAGCAGTGACGGAGTGACAGGCTATGGCTACACCTTC. The encoded protein is CASSDGVTGYGYTF.

J is TRBJ1-4 and V is TRBV6-1, with 7 bases that match TRBD1. Losses at the gene ends were 2 bases for V and 5 bases for J; bases not matched to a gene: 8. This CDR3 is 16 amino acids long. The V gene's germline CDR1 is MNHNS and CDR2 SASEGT. The DNA of the CDR3 is TGTGCCAGCAGTGAATCTATGTGGGACAGAAATGAAAAACTGTTTTTT. The encoded protein is CASSESMWDRNEKLFF.